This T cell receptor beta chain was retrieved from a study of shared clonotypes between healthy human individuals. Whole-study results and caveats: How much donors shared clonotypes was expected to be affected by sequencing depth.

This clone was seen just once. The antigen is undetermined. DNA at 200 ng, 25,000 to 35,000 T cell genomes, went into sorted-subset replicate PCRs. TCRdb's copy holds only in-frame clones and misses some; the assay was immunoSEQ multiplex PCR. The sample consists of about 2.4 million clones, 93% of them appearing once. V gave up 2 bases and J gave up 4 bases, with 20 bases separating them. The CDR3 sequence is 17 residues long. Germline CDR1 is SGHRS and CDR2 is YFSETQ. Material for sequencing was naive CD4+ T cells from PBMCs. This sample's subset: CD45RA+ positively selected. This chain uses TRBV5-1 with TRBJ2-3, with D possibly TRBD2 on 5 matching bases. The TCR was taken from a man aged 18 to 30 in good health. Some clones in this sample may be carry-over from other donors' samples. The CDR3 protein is CASSFATRAHLADTQYF. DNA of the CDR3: TGCGCCAGCAGCTTTGCGACGCGGGCTCATCTTGCAGATACGCAGTATTTT.